One sample yielded the 32 T cell receptor beta chains listed below, sequenced in a study of breast tumors, draining lymph nodes, adjacent tissues. Via MiXCR, TCRdb re-called the multiplex PCR reads, giving one row per CDR3 protein. The sample has roughly 130,000 distinct CDR3 sequences; just under 20% are singletons. The lymph nodes were axillary draining lymph nodes from breast cancer patients. Sequencing was done on a sample of axillary lymph node tissue. The source of these receptors is a female donor with breast cancer. Some clones in this sample may be carry-over from other donors' samples.

Many counts were recorded for this clonotype. J is TRBJ1-6 and V is TRBV9, with D uncertain. Germline CDR1 and CDR2: SGDLS and YYNGEE. V lost 3 bases and J 10 bases, leaving 14 bases between the germline ends. The CDR3 consists of 14 residues. In DNA, the CDR3 is TGTGCCAGCAGCGGAGGAGGGAAAGGCTCACCCCTCCACTTT. It yields the protein CASSGGGKGSPLHF.

The chain is built from TRBV5-1 and TRBJ2-5; 14 nucleotides align to TRBD2. With 4 bases clipped from V and 5 bases from J, the junction kept 4 bases outside the gene matches. The germline V gene encodes CDR1 SGHRS and CDR2 YFSETQ. The CDR3 covers 15 residues. In DNA form, the CDR3 reads TGCGCCAGCAGCCCGACTAGCGGGGGGGCGGAGACCCAGTACTTC. Protein product: CASSPTSGGAETQYF.

On this clonotype itself: Given a much more abundant clone one base away, this may be a read error. CDR3 loop: CTSSFRGLAGPGDTQYF. The CDR3 region has the DNA TGTACCAGCAGTTTTAGGGGACTAGCGGGGCCGGGGGATACGCAGTATTTT. The chain uses TRBV6-6 and TRBJ2-3, with 13 nucleotides matching TRBD2. The CDR3 extends over 17 amino acids. Germline assignment: CDR1 MNHNY and CDR2 SVGAGI (reference sequence).

This clonotype was counted ten times or more. The CDR3 sequence is CASSLGDRGDGYTF. DNA of the CDR3: TGCGCCAGCAGCTTGGGCGACAGGGGAGATGGCTACACCTTC. The chain is built from TRBV5-1 and TRBJ1-2, with 8 bases aligning to TRBD1. The CDR3 has 14 amino acids. Germline-derived CDR1 and CDR2 are SGHRS and YFSETQ. Trimming cost V 0 bases and J 6 bases; bases outside gene matches: 4.

This clonotype was observed at least ten times. The gene calls are TRBV10-3 and TRBJ2-3; D gene uncertain. Germline CDR1 and CDR2: ENHRY and SYGVKD. CDR3 length: 14 residues. Trimming stripped 7 bases from V and 4 bases from J, with 15 bases between. The CDR3 bases are TGTGCCATCAAAGGGTCGGTAGCCGCAGATACGCAGTATTTT. Translated, it gives CAIKGSVAADTQYF.

This clonotype was observed many times. The chain joins TRBV20-1 to TRBJ1-4, with TRBD1 as a possible D gene (6 bases). The CDR3 totals 18 residues. Between the trimmed V and J ends, which lost 2 bases and 8 bases, there was a span of 27 bases. Germline CDR1 is DFQATT and CDR2 is SNEGSKA (reference sequence). The CDR3 bases are TGCAGTGCTAGACTAATCCGGGACGGTCAAAGGAGGGGGGAAAAACTGTTTTTT. It translates to CSARLIRDGQRRGEKLFF.

In this sample, this clonotype turned up many times. The chain carries TRBV20-1 and TRBJ2-7, with 13 bases that match TRBD2. The CDR3 extends over 14 amino acids. The germline CDR1 and CDR2 sequences are DFQATT and SNEGSKA (reference sequence). V dropped 1 base and J dropped 7; count of bases not matched to a gene: 4. The CDR3 DNA sequence: TGCAGTGCTAGAGGGACTAGCGGGAGTGGTGAGCAGTACTTC. The encoded protein is CSARGTSGSGEQYF.

This clonotype was observed many times. This chain joins TRBV20-1 and TRBJ2-7, with unresolved D. The CDR3 has 11 residues. Germline lookup yields CDR1 DFQATT and CDR2 SNEGSKA (reference sequence). Trimming took off 1 base at V and 6 bases at J, with 7 bases between the two ends. The CDR3 loop reads CSARVGREQYF. CDR3 bases: TGCAGTGCTAGAGTCGGGCGCGAGCAGTACTTC.

There are many counts of this clonotype. The J gene is TRBJ1-5, the V gene TRBV12-3 or TRBV12-4; TRBD1 matches at 7 bases. This CDR3 comprises 13 residues. V lost 6 bases and J lost 3; bases outside the gene matches: 2. The CDR3: CASRTGDNQPQHF. CDR3 bases: TGTGCCAGCAGAACAGGGGACAATCAGCCCCAGCATTTT.

This chain links TRBV5-6 with TRBJ2-5; D is perhaps TRBD1 or TRBD2 (5 bases each). This CDR3 comprises 14 residues. In germline, CDR1 is SGHDT, CDR2 YYEEEE. V gave up 2 bases and J gave up 4 bases, with 12 bases separating them. This CDR3 reads CASSFERGAETQYF. The CDR3 region has the DNA TGTGCCAGCAGCTTTGAGAGGGGCGCAGAGACCCAGTACTTC. Full variable domain (missing parts from reference TRBV5-6 and TRBJ2-5): DAGVTQSPTHLIKTRGQQVTLRCSPKSGHDTVSWYQQALGQGPQFIFQYYEEEERQRGNFPDRFSGHQFPNYSSELNVNALLLGDSALYLCASSFERGAETQYFGPGTRLLVL.

The V call is TRBV18, the J call TRBJ1-2, with D possibly being TRBD1 (6 bases). Deletions cut 4 bases from V and 8 bases from J, with 17 bases between. The CDR3 covers 14 residues. Germline V gene lookup returns CDR1 KGHSH and CDR2 LQKENI. The CDR3 protein is CASSLERGGRGYTF. The CDR3 nucleotides are TGTGCCAGCTCACTTGAAAGGGGGGGACGCGGCTACACCTTC.

This clonotype was observed many times. A junction end diverges from the germline sequence, so it may reflect a read error. CDR3 sequence (DNA): TGTGCCAGCAGCGTGGGTCCAGCTAATAAAAAACTGTTTTTT. Translating gives CASSVGPANKKLFF. V gene TRBV9 combines with J gene TRBJ1-4; no reliable D call. Germline V gene data show CDR1 as SGDLS and CDR2 as YYNGEE. CDR3 length: 14 residues.

As to this clonotype: The final CDR3 position lacks the conserved phenylalanine or tryptophan, pointing to a likely read error. The rearrangement links TRBV6-6 to TRBJ2-1; the D gene could be TRBD1 or TRBD2 (5 bases each). In germline, CDR1 is MNHNY, CDR2 SVGAGI (reference sequence). CDR3 length: 15 residues. V was clipped by 7 bases and J by 1 base, with 14 bases between them. CDR3 bases: TGTGCCAGCAACCGCCGGGGCGATTCCTACAATGAGCAGTTCCTC. Protein: CASNRRGDSYNEQFL.

This clonotype was seen many times. This rearrangement joins TRBV7-2 to TRBJ2-1; 8 bases line up with TRBD2. CDR3 length: 15 residues. Germline CDR1 is SGHTA and CDR2 is FQGNSA. With V trimmed by 6 bases and J by 6 bases, 10 bases remained unmatched. As DNA, the CDR3 is TGTGCCAGCAGACCACCAGAGCGGGAGAGCAATGAGCAGTTCTTC. Translating gives CASRPPERESNEQFF.

This chain links TRBV19 with TRBJ1-5, with D perhaps TRBD1 (5 bases). The germline V gene has CDR1 LNHDA and CDR2 SQIVND (reference sequence). The length of the CDR3 is 17 residues. V dropped 6 bases and J dropped 0 bases, with 18 bases sitting between them. For the CDR3, the DNA is TGTGCCAGTAGGATATCCGCCGGGGCCGATAGCAATCAGCCCCAGCATTTT. This sequence encodes CASRISAGADSNQPQHF.

This clonotype appeared many times. The genes are TRBV7-9 and TRBJ1-3; a weak D match, TRBD1 (5 bases). V lost 5 bases to trimming and J lost 3 bases, with 14 bases between them. The CDR3 is 15 residues long. The germline CDR1 and CDR2 sequences are SEHNR and FQNEAQ (reference sequence). Here the CDR3 reads CASSPGPRNGNTIYF. In DNA form, the CDR3 reads TGTGCCAGCAGCCCAGGGCCAAGAAATGGAAACACCATATATTTT.

The chain carries TRBV7-6 and TRBJ2-1, with D hard to call. Trimming removed 5 bases at V and 12 bases at J, with 17 bases between. This CDR3 is built from 13 residues. The germline V gene encodes CDR1 SGHVS and CDR2 FNYEAQ. The CDR3 DNA reads as TGTGCCAGCAGCCCAGGACCCCGGTGGGGGCAGTTCTTC. The encoded protein is CASSPGPRWGQFF.

The table lists this clonotype with many counts. The chain employs TRBV12-3 or TRBV12-4 and TRBJ1-4; the D is unclear. The CDR3 has 11 amino acids. Trimming pared 1 base from V and 11 bases from J, leaving 5 bases between. The CDR3 sequence is CASSLGVKLFF. CDR3 sequence (DNA): TGTGCCAGCAGTTTAGGTGTTAAACTGTTTTTT.

V gene TRBV28 combines with J gene TRBJ2-1; D is unclear. Germline values: CDR1 MDHEN, CDR2 SYDVKM. The CDR3 runs 16 residues. The germline V and J ends were trimmed by 6 bases and 5 bases, with 20 bases remaining between them. The CDR3 loop reads CASSWADGRLNNEQFF. The CDR3 DNA sequence: TGTGCCAGCAGCTGGGCGGACGGACGCCTTAACAATGAGCAGTTCTTC.

In its sample, this clonotype was seen many times. The chain uses TRBV4-1 and TRBJ1-3, with 9 bases aligning to TRBD1. This CDR3 comprises 16 residues. J lost 4 bases, V lost 1 base, and 5 bases had no gene match. CDR1 MGHRA and CDR2 YSYEKL come from the germline V gene. The DNA of the CDR3 is TGCGCCAGCAGCCAAGGGTCGGACAGGGGAGGAAACACCATATATTTT. Its translation is CASSQGSDRGGNTIYF.

The V call is TRBV15, the J call TRBJ2-1; no clear D. In germline, CDR1 is LNHNV, CDR2 YYDKDF (reference sequence). Deletions cut 3 bases from V and 9 bases from J, with 15 bases between. The CDR3 has 14 amino acids. The CDR3 spells CATSSPPYGGEQFF. Written as DNA, the CDR3 is TGTGCCACCAGCAGTCCACCGTACGGCGGTGAGCAGTTCTTC.

This clonotype turned up a few times. The chain carries TRBV20-1 and TRBJ1-1; no reliable D call. With 3 bases removed from V and 2 bases from J, the gap between germline ends came to 7 bases. The CDR3 consists of 12 residues. Germline lookup yields CDR1 DFQATT and CDR2 SNEGSKA (reference sequence). In DNA form, the CDR3 reads TGCAGTGCTAGCCGATCCAACACTGAAGCTTTCTTT. Translation: CSASRSNTEAFF.

This clonotype appeared many times. The chain uses TRBV7-9 and TRBJ2-5; 8 bases are shared with TRBD1. The V gene end was trimmed by 1 base and the J gene end by 4 bases; junction bases not matched to a gene: 2. From germline, CDR1 is SEHNR and CDR2 FQNEAQ (reference sequence). The length of the CDR3 is 14 residues. The chain's CDR3 is CASSLGTGSETQYF. The CDR3 DNA reads TGTGCCAGCAGCTTAGGGACAGGGTCAGAGACCCAGTACTTC. Variable domain in full (rest from reference TRBV7-9 and TRBJ2-5): DTGVSQNPRHKITKRGQNVTFRCDPISEHNRLYWYRQTLGQGPEFLTYFQNEAQLEKSRLLSDRFSAERPKGSFSTLEIQRTEQGDSAMYLCASSLGTGSETQYFGPGTRLLVL.

This clonotype has a count of ten or more. The CDR3 DNA reads TGTGCCAGCAGCGAAACAGGTAGCGGGGGGGCAGATACGCAGTATTTT. Encoded protein: CASSETGSGGADTQYF. The rearrangement uses TRBV9 and TRBJ2-3, with TRBD2 matching over 11 bases. This CDR3 is built from 16 residues. Germline trimming cut 3 bases from V and 4 bases from J; bases unmatched to any gene: 7. Germline CDR1 and CDR2: SGDLS and YYNGEE. Based on the CDR3 plus reference TRBV9 and TRBJ2-3, the full variable domain is DSGVTQTPKHLITATGQRVTLRCSPRSGDLSVYWYQQSLDQGLQFLIQYYNGEERAKGNILERFSAQQFPDLHSELNLSSLELGDSALYFCASSETGSGGADTQYFGPGTRLTVL.

This clonotype was seen ten or more times. V is TRBV4-1 and J is TRBJ2-7, with TRBD2 as a possible D gene (9 bases). The CDR3 extends over 18 amino acids. V lost 0 bases and J 4 bases, leaving 22 bases between the germline ends. CDR1 and CDR2 (germline): MGHRA, YSYEKL. The CDR3 sequence: CASSQETGGSGRRYEQYF. As DNA, the CDR3 is TGCGCCAGCAGCCAAGAAACAGGGGGTAGCGGGAGAAGGTACGAGCAGTACTTC.

This clonotype came up many times. V gene TRBV10-3 combines with J gene TRBJ2-1; possible D gene TRBD1, 6 bases. Germline V gives CDR1 ENHRY, CDR2 SYGVKD. The CDR3 spans 15 residues. V was cut by 4 bases and J by 6 bases, with 16 bases left in between. The CDR3 region has the DNA TGTGCCATCAGTGGCAGGGGTGGGGTTTTCAATGAGCAGTTCTTC. Translation gives CAISGRGGVFNEQFF.

This chain links TRBV20-1 with TRBJ2-1; TRBD1 agrees at 10 bases. Trimming cost V 2 bases and J 9 bases; bases outside gene matches: 10. This CDR3 has 15 residues. Germline CDR1 is DFQATT and CDR2 is SNEGSKA (reference sequence). The CDR3 DNA follows: TGCAGTGCTAGAAGTGACAGGGGGCTAGGGCCTGAGCAGTTCTTC. Amino acids: CSARSDRGLGPEQFF.

Only one count was recorded for this clonotype. This may come from a read error, since a much larger clone is one base off. The chain employs TRBV27 and TRBJ2-7, with 7 bases lining up with TRBD2. Looked up from germline, CDR1 is MNHEY and CDR2 is SMNVEV (reference sequence). The CDR3 has 13 amino acids. The CDR3 DNA follows: TGTGCCAGCAGTCCCACCGGGGACTACGGGCAGTACTTC. Protein sequence: CASSPTGDYGQYF.

This clonotype was seen repeatedly, ten times or more. DNA for the CDR3: TGCAGTGCTAGAGGCGGACAGGGGGCCCCAGATACGCAGTATTTT. Residues: CSARGGQGAPDTQYF. The rearrangement joins TRBV20-1 to TRBJ2-3; 11 nucleotides align to TRBD1. V gave up 1 base and J gave up 4 bases; unmatched junction bases: 4. The CDR3 covers 15 residues. CDR1 is DFQATT and CDR2 is SNEGSKA in the germline V gene (reference sequence).

This clonotype was recorded many times. The rearrangement joins TRBV28 to TRBJ2-7; D is tentatively TRBD1 or TRBD2 (5 bases each). CDR1 is MDHEN, CDR2 SYDVKM, per germline. V was cut by 5 bases and J by 3 bases, with 17 bases left in between. The CDR3 runs 15 residues. The CDR3 DNA sequence: TGTGCCAGCAGTCAGGGACGTTTAGTGGACTACGAGCAGTACTTC. It translates to CASSQGRLVDYEQYF.

This clonotype came up once. A much larger clone differs from this one at a single base, so this may be a read error. This chain uses TRBV20-1 with TRBJ2-3; possibly TRBD1 for D (6 bases). CDR3 length equals 13 residues. CDR1 is DFQATT and CDR2 is SNEGSKA in the germline V gene (reference sequence). Written as DNA, the CDR3 is TGCGGTGCTAGACAGGAAAGCACAGATACGCAGTATTTT. Its protein product is CGARQESTDTQYF.

Turning to this clonotype: A read error may explain this, as a much larger clone is one base away. This chain joins TRBV14 and TRBJ2-1; D ambiguous. From germline, CDR1 is SGHDN and CDR2 FVKESK. The CDR3 is made up of 16 amino acids. CDR3 nucleotide sequence: TGTGCCAGCAGCCAAGATTTTTCTCGCGGATACAATGAGCAGTCCTTC. Its protein is CASSQDFSRGYNEQSF.